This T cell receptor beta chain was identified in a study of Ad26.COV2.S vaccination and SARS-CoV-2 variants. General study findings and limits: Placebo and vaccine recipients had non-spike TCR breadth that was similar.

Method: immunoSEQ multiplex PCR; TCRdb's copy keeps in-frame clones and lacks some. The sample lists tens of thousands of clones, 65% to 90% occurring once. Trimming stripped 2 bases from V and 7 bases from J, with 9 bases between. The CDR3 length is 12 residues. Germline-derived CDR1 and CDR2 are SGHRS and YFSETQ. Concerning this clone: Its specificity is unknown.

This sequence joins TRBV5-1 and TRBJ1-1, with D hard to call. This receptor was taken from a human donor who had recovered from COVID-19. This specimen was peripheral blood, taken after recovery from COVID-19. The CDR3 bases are TGCGCCAGCAGCTTCGGCGGTCTTGAAGCTTTCTTT. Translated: CASSFGGLEAFF.